This T cell receptor beta chain is from a study of molecular identifiers for immune sequencing clone quantification. As for the study in general: Replicates involved a five-way split of RNA from about 20,000 or 100,000 naive CD8 cells, with sequencing of four. Study-wide results and limits: A single cell's spiked Jurkat TCR RNA was reportedly detectable among one million naive cells.

Libraries of naive CD8 cells were prepared from around 20,000 to 990,000 sorted cells using 10%, 30% or 50% RNA. To note about this clonotype: Its antigen remains unidentified.

Each CDR3 protein gets one entry after TCRdb re-called the PCR reads with MiXCR. The sample lists a few hundred thousand distinct CDR3 sequences; 24% were seen once. The germline CDR1 and CDR2 sequences are LGHNA and YSLEER. The length of the CDR3 is 16 residues. V shed 4 bases and J 5 bases; nucleotides not matched to a gene: 10. Sequenced: naive CD8+ T cells from blood, with Jurkat cell RNA spiked in. Subset noted: FACS-sorted CD8+CD4-CCR7+CD45RA+ naive T cells. This TCR was sampled from a human donor in good health. Some libraries in this study had Jurkat cell RNA spiked in. J is TRBJ2-5 and V is TRBV4-3; 10 bases are a match to TRBD2. The CDR3 DNA reads TGCGCCAGCAGCCTAAACGCGCTAGCGGGGGTGGAGACCCAGTACTTC. Translating it yields CASSLNALAGVETQYF.